The 28 T cell receptor beta chains presented below share a single source sample, sequenced in a study of blood T cells in healthy people across ages (dated by TCRdb to the mid-2010s). Library preparation employed 5' RACE. Sequenced on an Illumina HiSeq 2500. A second about 7 to 11 cycle PCR used a sample-barcoded 5' primer and a J-beta primer mix. TCRdb handled the public reads itself, with Q25 trimming in fastp and clone calling in MiXCR, and kept productive beta chains. Records with the same CDR3 protein are collapsed into one entry carrying the most frequent genes and DNA. The sample table lists about a million distinct CDR3 sequences, approximately 49% of them with a count of one. Over 10% of the sample belongs to the ten largest clones. The sample consisted of blood. All receptors derive from a man aged 30-40 years in good health.

This clonotype was seen repeatedly, ten times or more. The rearrangement joins TRBV10-3 to TRBJ1-1; TRBD1 matches 7 bases. Germline CDR1 reads ENHRY; CDR2 reads SYGVKD. This CDR3 has 14 residues. V lost 6 bases to trimming and J lost 0 bases; unmatched junction nucleotides: 4. CDR3 residues: CAIRGTAMNTEAFF. In nucleotides, the CDR3 is TGTGCCATCAGAGGGACAGCCATGAACACTGAAGCTTTCTTT.

This clonotype was counted a few times. The rearrangement links TRBV10-3 to TRBJ1-1; 8 bases are a match to TRBD1. After removal of 7 bases from V and 4 bases from J, the junction contained 8 bases not matched to a gene. The germline V gene encodes CDR1 ENHRY and CDR2 SYGVKD. The CDR3 has 14 amino acids. The CDR3 loop is CAINQDRAATEAFF. The DNA for the CDR3 is TGTGCCATCAACCAGGACAGGGCTGCCACTGAAGCTTTCTTT.

A word on this clonotype: The junction departs from the called germline gene at one end, perhaps through a read error. This chain connects TRBV7-7 to TRBJ2-1; D gene ambiguous. Germline V lookup: CDR1 SSHAT, CDR2 FNYEAQ (reference sequence). This CDR3 region has 13 residues. CDR3 loop: CASSFNRYNEQFF. CDR3 DNA sequence: TGTGCTAGCAGCTTCAATCGCTACAATGAGCAGTTCTTC.

The V call is TRBV13, the J call TRBJ2-5, with TRBD1 as a possible D gene (6 bases). There are 14 residues in the CDR3. Germline lookup yields CDR1 PRHDT and CDR2 FYEKMQ (reference sequence). Trimming cost V 5 bases and J 5 bases, with 15 bases left between them. The CDR3 nucleotides read TGTGCCAGCAGCCTCCGACAGGTGACGGAGACCCAGTACTTC. It is translated as CASSLRQVTETQYF.

The chain combines TRBV12-3 or TRBV12-4 with TRBJ2-7; D gene uncertain. The CDR3 spans 12 residues. V lost 3 bases and J lost 2, with 5 bases in between. CDR3 loop: CASSFDTYEQYF. DNA of the CDR3: TGTGCCAGCAGTTTCGACACCTACGAGCAGTACTTC.

The genes are TRBV20-1 and TRBJ2-1, with 7 bases lining up with TRBD1. CDR1 and CDR2 (germline): DFQATT, SNEGSKA (reference sequence). V trimming: 6 bases; J trimming: 5 bases; junction bases outside the gene matches: 7. The CDR3 is 13 residues long. The CDR3 region is CSAFGTVHNEQFF. The CDR3 DNA is TGCAGTGCCTTCGGGACAGTACACAATGAGCAGTTCTTC.

This clonotype was found once. This sequence joins TRBV4-1 and TRBJ1-6; 10 bases align to TRBD1. The CDR3 has 15 amino acids. The V gene end was trimmed by 2 bases and the J gene end by 9 bases; junction bases not matched to a gene: 4. The germline V gene has CDR1 MGHRA and CDR2 YSYEKL. The CDR3 nucleotides read TGCGCCAGCAGCCAAACGGGACAGGGGAGTTCACCCCTCCACTTT. Protein product: CASSQTGQGSSPLHF.

The chain is built from TRBV7-9 and TRBJ2-1, with D possibly matching TRBD1 (6 bases). CDR3 size: 13 residues. In germline, CDR1 is SEHNR, CDR2 FQNEAQ (reference sequence). V was cut by 5 bases and J by 10 bases, with 15 bases left in between. The DNA of the CDR3 is TGTGCCAGCAGCCCACGGGACAAGTACGAGCAGTTCTTC. It translates to CASSPRDKYEQFF.

This rearrangement joins TRBV7-9 to TRBJ2-7; no clear D gene. The germline V gene has CDR1 SEHNR and CDR2 FQNEAQ (reference sequence). The CDR3 has 14 amino acids. With 8 bases removed from V and 7 bases from J, the gap between germline ends came to 21 bases. The CDR3: CASPNGFFGNEQYF. DNA for the CDR3: TGTGCCAGCCCCAATGGGTTCTTTGGCAATGAGCAGTACTTC.

This chain links TRBV20-1 with TRBJ1-2; weak D call: TRBD1 (6 bases). Germline V gene sequence: CDR1 DFQATT, CDR2 SNEGSKA (reference sequence). This CDR3 has 12 residues. V was pared by 0 bases and J by 7 bases, with 9 bases between. For the CDR3, the DNA is TGCAGTGCTAGAGAGGGGGCCCGTGGCTACACCTTC. Its protein is CSAREGARGYTF.

The chain is built from TRBV24-1 and TRBJ2-7; 7 nucleotides agree with TRBD1. J lost 9 bases, V lost 5 bases, and 9 bases had no gene match. This CDR3 is built from 13 residues. CDR1 and CDR2 (germline): KGHDR, SFDVKD. The CDR3 nucleotides read TGTGCCACCAGTGCCGGGGACAGTACGGGGCAGTACTTC. It translates to CATSAGDSTGQYF.

This clonotype has more than one count but fewer than ten. V gene TRBV5-1 combines with J gene TRBJ2-1, with 12 bases that match TRBD2. The germline V gene has CDR1 SGHRS and CDR2 YFSETQ. The CDR3 spans 16 residues. J was trimmed by 7 bases and V by 1 base; bases with no gene match: 6. CDR3 sequence: CASSLSLAGGQNEQFF. For the CDR3, the DNA is TGCGCCAGCAGCTTGAGTCTAGCGGGGGGGCAGAATGAGCAGTTCTTC.

This chain connects TRBV12-3 or TRBV12-4 to TRBJ1-4, with unresolved D. V gave up 1 base and J gave up 4 bases, with 7 bases separating them. This CDR3 region has 14 residues. The CDR3 coding sequence is TGTGCCAGCAGTTTAGTGCATAGTAATGAAAAACTGTTTTTT. As protein: CASSLVHSNEKLFF.

The rearrangement joins TRBV6-5 to TRBJ1-2, with D maybe TRBD1 (5 bases). Germline V gene lookup returns CDR1 MNHEY and CDR2 SVGAGI. The ends were cut back, 7 bases at V and 2 bases at J, with 17 bases in the middle. This CDR3 comprises 15 residues. CDR3 bases: TGTGCCAGCACCTGGGACGGGTCCTTAAACTATGGCTACACCTTC. Protein sequence: CASTWDGSLNYGYTF.

This clonotype occurred a few times. This rearrangement joins TRBV29-1 to TRBJ1-1; D is possibly TRBD1 (5 bases). The CDR3 totals 12 residues. Germline V lookup: CDR1 SQVTM, CDR2 ANQGSEA. Between the trimmed V and J ends, which lost 3 bases and 12 bases, there was a span of 17 bases. CDR3 DNA: TGCAGCGTTGAGATTCCGGGACCCAGCTCTTTCTTT. Protein: CSVEIPGPSSFF.

The CDR3 DNA is TGTGCCAGCAGCTACAGGACAGGGAATTCCTACGAGCAGTACTTC. Amino acids: CASSYRTGNSYEQYF. This chain connects TRBV7-9 to TRBJ2-7; 8 bases match TRBD1. With V trimmed by 4 bases and J by 1 base, 6 bases remained unmatched. The CDR3 has 15 residues. Germline lookup yields CDR1 SEHNR and CDR2 FQNEAQ (reference sequence).

The rearrangement links TRBV5-1 to TRBJ2-1, with D unresolved. Trimming left V 2 bases short and J 6 bases short, with 15 bases between. Germline V gene sequence: CDR1 SGHRS, CDR2 YFSETQ. This CDR3 contains 15 residues. DNA of the CDR3: TGCGCCAGCAGCTTCGGCAGGAGTACTGGCAATGAGCAGTTCTTC. Protein product: CASSFGRSTGNEQFF.

With regard to this clonotype: A junction boundary mismatches the germline segment, possibly from a read error. The chain employs TRBV3-1 and TRBJ1-2; D is unclear. The CDR3 has 15 amino acids. Germline V gene sequence: CDR1 LGHDT, CDR2 YNNKEL (reference sequence). CDR3 sequence (DNA): TGTGCCAGCAGCCAAGATTTGGGTGCACGGTCTGGCCACACCTTC. It yields the protein CASSQDLGARSGHTF.

This clonotype was seen at least ten times. One end of the junction fails to match germline, which may point to a read error. The J gene is TRBJ2-7, the V gene TRBV7-2, with D perhaps TRBD1 (6 bases). The CDR3 spans 16 residues. The germline V gene has CDR1 SGHTA and CDR2 FQGNSA. CDR3 region: CASSLALQGPSHEQYF. The CDR3 DNA sequence: TGTGCCAGCAGCTTAGCGCTACAGGGACCCTCCCACGAGCAGTACTTC.

This clonotype was counted only a few times. V usage is TRBV6-4 and J usage is TRBJ2-7; maybe TRBD1 (5 bases). V lost 8 bases to trimming and J lost 1 base, with 12 bases between them. This CDR3 has 13 residues. The germline gives CDR1 MRHNA, CDR2 SNTAGT. The CDR3 loop reads CASRVGASYEQYF. The CDR3 DNA is TGTGCCAGCCGAGTAGGGGCGTCCTACGAGCAGTACTTC.

This clonotype occurred many times. This chain joins TRBV12-3 or TRBV12-4 and TRBJ2-3, with 9 nucleotides matching TRBD2. The junction had 3 bases not matched to a gene; V was cut back by 1 base and J by 1 base. CDR3 length: 16 residues. The CDR3 loop is CASSLGGGAGTDTQYF. The CDR3 DNA follows: TGTGCCAGCAGTTTAGGCGGGGGGGCCGGCACAGATACGCAGTATTTT.

V gene TRBV12-3 or TRBV12-4 combines with J gene TRBJ2-3, with D tentatively TRBD1 or TRBD2 (6 bases each). Trimming removed 5 bases from V and 1 base from J, with 13 bases in between. This CDR3 region has 15 residues. This chain's CDR3 is CASSLGRGRTDTQYF. CDR3 DNA sequence: TGTGCCAGCAGTCTCGGACGGGGGCGCACAGATACGCAGTATTTT.

The rearrangement links TRBV20-1 to TRBJ2-1; D remains ambiguous. The germline V gene encodes CDR1 DFQATT and CDR2 SNEGSKA (reference sequence). Trimming pared 5 bases from V and 5 bases from J, leaving 10 bases between. This CDR3 comprises 12 residues. The CDR3 loop reads CSAYDLHNEQFF. The CDR3 region has the DNA TGCAGTGCTTATGACCTGCACAATGAGCAGTTCTTC.

The V and J genes are TRBV10-3 and TRBJ1-5; a weak D match, TRBD1 (5 bases). CDR3 length: 13 amino acids. The V end lost 3 bases, the J end lost 7 bases, and 10 bases lay between the germline ends. Germline CDR1 and CDR2: ENHRY and SYGVKD. The CDR3 spells CAISDREGQPQHF. The CDR3 DNA sequence: TGTGCCATCAGTGACAGGGAGGGCCAGCCCCAGCATTTT.

The CDR3 coding sequence is TGCAGTGCCCGGAGGCCGGGACGGGAGACCTATGGCTACACCTTC. Residues: CSARRPGRETYGYTF. V gene TRBV20-1 combines with J gene TRBJ1-2; tentative D call: TRBD1 (5 bases). Germline CDR1 is DFQATT and CDR2 is SNEGSKA (reference sequence). This CDR3 comprises 15 residues. Between the trimmed V and J ends, which lost 6 bases and 4 bases, there was a span of 21 bases.

The V gene is TRBV19, the J gene TRBJ2-6; the D gene could be TRBD1 or TRBD2 (5 bases each). The CDR3 has 16 amino acids. Germline assignment: CDR1 LNHDA and CDR2 SQIVND (reference sequence). The V end was cut by 7 bases, the J end by 2 bases, with 15 bases between. Here the CDR3 reads CASTIRRGPGANVLTF. CDR3 nucleotide sequence: TGTGCCAGTACCATCCGTCGGGGACCTGGGGCCAACGTCCTGACTTTC.

A few counts support this clonotype. The rearrangement uses TRBV12-3 or TRBV12-4 and TRBJ1-5; 7 positions agree with TRBD1. J gave up 8 bases and V 4 bases, and 2 bases lay outside the gene matches. There are 12 residues in the CDR3. For the CDR3, the DNA is TGTGCCAGCAGTTACAGGGGTAAGCCCCAGCATTTT. Translating it yields CASSYRGKPQHF.

This clonotype came up once. The rearrangement uses TRBV12-3 or TRBV12-4 and TRBJ2-2, with D maybe TRBD2 (7 bases). The CDR3 sequence is 17 residues long. Trimming removed 1 base from V and 4 bases from J, with 16 bases in between. This CDR3 is CASSLGGGGYSTGELFF. The DNA of the CDR3 is TGTGCCAGCAGTTTAGGAGGGGGGGGTTATTCCACCGGGGAGCTGTTTTTT.